The rows below give T cell receptor beta chains drawn from one sample of a study of human T cells and chemical hapten exposure. TCRdb re-analysed the RACE reads in MiXCR, keeping a single row per CDR3 protein. The sample lists 200,000 to 300,000 distinct CDR3 sequences; about 9.4% were seen once. The sequencing here drew on whole blood, taken in connection with sensitization to the hapten diphenylcyclopropenone (DPC). These receptors all come from a middle-aged woman with alopecia areata. Some clones in this sample may be carry-over from other donors' samples. CDR3s include the opening cysteine and the closing phenylalanine or tryptophan.

J gene	V gene	CDR3 protein
TRBJ1-6	TRBV7-2	CASSLETTYNSPLHF
TRBJ1-3	TRBV20-1	CSAMLDSGNTIYF
TRBJ1-1	TRBV5-1	CASSLEQGRAFF
TRBJ2-1	TRBV6-2/TRBV6-3	CASSPGRDRVNNEQFF
TRBJ1-6	TRBV29-1	CSVEEGEGIPHF
TRBJ2-7	TRBV6-5	CASSYQGASYEQYF
TRBJ2-6	TRBV6-1	CASSERQPYSGANVLTF
TRBJ2-7	TRBV6-5	CASSFSAARDEQYF
TRBJ2-7	TRBV7-2	CASSFVDFSYEQYF
TRBJ2-5	TRBV7-9	CASSLTGRVPTETQYF
TRBJ2-5	TRBV20-1	CSARGSSVQETQYF
TRBJ1-1	TRBV6-5	CASLGQGVSQAFF
TRBJ2-3	TRBV4-2	CASSQDASGPHTDTQYF
TRBJ1-5	TRBV14	CASSRRGTDQPQHF
TRBJ1-1	TRBV29-1	CSVGTALRGTEAFF
TRBJ2-5	TRBV6-5	CASSRGRWETQYF
TRBJ1-2	TRBV20-1	CSPTGGRNYTF